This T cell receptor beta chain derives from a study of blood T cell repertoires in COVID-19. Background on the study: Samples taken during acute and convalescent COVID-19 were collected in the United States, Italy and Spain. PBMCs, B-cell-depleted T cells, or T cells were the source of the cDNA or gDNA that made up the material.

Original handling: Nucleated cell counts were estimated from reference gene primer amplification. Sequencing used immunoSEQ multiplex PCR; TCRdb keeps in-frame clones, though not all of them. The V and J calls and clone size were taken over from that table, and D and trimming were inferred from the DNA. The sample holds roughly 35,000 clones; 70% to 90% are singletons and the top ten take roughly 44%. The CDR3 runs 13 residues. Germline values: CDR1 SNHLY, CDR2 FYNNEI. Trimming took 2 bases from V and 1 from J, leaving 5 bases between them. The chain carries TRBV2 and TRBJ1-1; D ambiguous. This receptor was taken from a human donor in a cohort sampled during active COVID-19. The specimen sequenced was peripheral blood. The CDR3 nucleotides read TGTGCCAGCAGTGAAATCAGGAACACTGAAGCTTTCTTT. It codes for CASSEIRNTEAFF.